This TCR beta chain was captured in a study of blood T cell repertoires in COVID-19. For the study at large: From the United States, Italy and Spain came samples of acute and convalescent COVID-19. PBMCs, B-cell-depleted T cells, or T cells were the source of the cDNA or gDNA that made up the material.

Trimming stripped 1 base from V and 9 bases from J, with 11 bases between. Germline V gene data show CDR1 as SGHNT and CDR2 as YYREEE (reference sequence). The CDR3 runs 13 residues. TCRdb's copy holds only in-frame clones and misses some; the assay was immunoSEQ multiplex PCR. The sample yields some 350,000 clones, 87% seen once. The sequence derives from a woman in her forties or fifties with COVID-19, enrolled during active disease. The sample taken for sequencing was peripheral blood. The V and J genes are TRBV5-4 and TRBJ2-1; no definite D call. CDR3 DNA sequence: TGTGCCAGCAGCTTGACTATGACGGGTGAGCAGTTCTTC. Its translation: CASSLTMTGEQFF.